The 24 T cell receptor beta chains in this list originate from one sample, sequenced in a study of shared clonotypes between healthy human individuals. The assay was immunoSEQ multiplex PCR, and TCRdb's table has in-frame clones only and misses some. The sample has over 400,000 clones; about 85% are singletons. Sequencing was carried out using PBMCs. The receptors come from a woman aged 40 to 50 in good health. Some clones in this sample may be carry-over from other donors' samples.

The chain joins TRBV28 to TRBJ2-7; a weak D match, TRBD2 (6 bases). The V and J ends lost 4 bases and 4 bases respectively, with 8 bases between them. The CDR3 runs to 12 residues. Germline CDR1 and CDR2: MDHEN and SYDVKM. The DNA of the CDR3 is TGTGCCAGCAGTTGGAGGGGATACGAGCAGTACTTC. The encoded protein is CASSWRGYEQYF.

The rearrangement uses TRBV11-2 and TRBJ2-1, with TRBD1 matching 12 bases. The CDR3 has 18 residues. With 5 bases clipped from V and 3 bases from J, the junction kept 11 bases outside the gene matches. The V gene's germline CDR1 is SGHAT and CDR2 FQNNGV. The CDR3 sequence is CASSPPPGQGAVYNEQFF. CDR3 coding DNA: TGTGCCAGCAGCCCACCACCGGGACAGGGGGCCGTCTACAATGAGCAGTTCTTC.

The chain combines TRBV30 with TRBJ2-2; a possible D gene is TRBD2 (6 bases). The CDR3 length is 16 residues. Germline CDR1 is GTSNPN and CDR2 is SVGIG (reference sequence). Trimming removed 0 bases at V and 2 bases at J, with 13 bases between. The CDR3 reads CAWSVWGGSNTGELFF. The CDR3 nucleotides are TGTGCCTGGAGTGTTTGGGGAGGCAGCAACACCGGGGAGCTGTTTTTT.

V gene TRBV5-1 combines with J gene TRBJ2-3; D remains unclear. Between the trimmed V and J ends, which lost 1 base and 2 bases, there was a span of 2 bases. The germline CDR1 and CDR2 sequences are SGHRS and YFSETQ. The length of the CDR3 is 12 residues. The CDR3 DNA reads TGCGCCAGCAGCTTGAACACAGATACGCAGTATTTT. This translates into CASSLNTDTQYF.

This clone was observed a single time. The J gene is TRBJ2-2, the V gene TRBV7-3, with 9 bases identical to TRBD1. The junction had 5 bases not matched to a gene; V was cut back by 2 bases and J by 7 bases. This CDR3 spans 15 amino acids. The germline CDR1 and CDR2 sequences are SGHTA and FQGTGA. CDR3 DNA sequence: TGTGCCAGCAGCTTACGTGGACAGGGGATCGGGGAGCTGTTTTTT. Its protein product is CASSLRGQGIGELFF.

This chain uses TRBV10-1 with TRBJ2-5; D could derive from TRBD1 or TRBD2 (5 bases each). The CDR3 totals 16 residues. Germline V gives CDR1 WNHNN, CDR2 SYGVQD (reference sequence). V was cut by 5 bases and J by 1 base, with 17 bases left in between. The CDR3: CASSPTGGPAQETQYF. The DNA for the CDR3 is TGCGCCAGCAGTCCTACAGGAGGACCGGCCCAAGAGACCCAGTACTTC.

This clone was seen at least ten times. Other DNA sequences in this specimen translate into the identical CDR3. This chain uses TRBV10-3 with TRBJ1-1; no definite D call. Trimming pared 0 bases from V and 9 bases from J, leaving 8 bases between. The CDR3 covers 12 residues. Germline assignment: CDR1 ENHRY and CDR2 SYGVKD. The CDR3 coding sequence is TGTGCCATCAGTGAGTCCACCAATCAAGCTTTCTTT. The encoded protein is CAISESTNQAFF.

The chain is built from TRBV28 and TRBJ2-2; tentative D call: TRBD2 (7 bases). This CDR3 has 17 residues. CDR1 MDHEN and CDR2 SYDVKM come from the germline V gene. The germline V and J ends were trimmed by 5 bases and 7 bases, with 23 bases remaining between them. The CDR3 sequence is CASSPAGAGAGGGELFF. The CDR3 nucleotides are TGTGCCAGCAGTCCTGCAGGGGCGGGAGCTGGTGGCGGGGAGCTGTTTTTT.

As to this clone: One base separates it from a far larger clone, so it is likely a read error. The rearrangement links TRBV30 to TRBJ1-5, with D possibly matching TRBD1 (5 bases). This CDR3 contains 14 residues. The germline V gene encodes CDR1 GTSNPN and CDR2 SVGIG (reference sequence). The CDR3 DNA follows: TGTGCCTGTAGTGTCACGGGGGGTAATCAGCCCCAGCATTTT. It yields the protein CACSVTGGNQPQHF.

The CDR3 spells CASNRDRGIGELFF. The CDR3 DNA reads as TGTGCCAGCAACCGGGACAGGGGGATCGGGGAGCTGTTTTTT. The V call is TRBV28, the J call TRBJ2-2; TRBD1 agrees at 11 bases. Germline CDR1 is MDHEN and CDR2 is SYDVKM. With 7 bases clipped from V and 7 bases from J, the junction kept 5 bases outside the gene matches. The CDR3 sequence is 14 residues long.

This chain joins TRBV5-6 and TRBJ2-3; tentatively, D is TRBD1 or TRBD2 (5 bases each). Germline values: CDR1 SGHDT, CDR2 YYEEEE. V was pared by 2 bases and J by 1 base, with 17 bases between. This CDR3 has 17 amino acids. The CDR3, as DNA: TGTGCCAGCAGCTTAAGAGTTACGGGGCTTGGCACAGATACGCAGTATTTT. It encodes CASSLRVTGLGTDTQYF.

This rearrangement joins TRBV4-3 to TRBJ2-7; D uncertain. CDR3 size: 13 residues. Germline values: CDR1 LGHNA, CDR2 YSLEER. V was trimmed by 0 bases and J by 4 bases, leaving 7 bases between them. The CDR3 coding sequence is TGCGCCAGCAGCCAAGATTCCCGATACGAGCAGTACTTC. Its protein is CASSQDSRYEQYF.

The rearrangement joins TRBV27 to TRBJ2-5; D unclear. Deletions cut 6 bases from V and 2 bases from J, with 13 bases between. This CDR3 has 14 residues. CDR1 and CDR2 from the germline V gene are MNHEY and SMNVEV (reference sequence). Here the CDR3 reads CASSPRRTQETQYF. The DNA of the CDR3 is TGTGCCAGCAGCCCGCGACGAACGCAAGAGACCCAGTACTTC.

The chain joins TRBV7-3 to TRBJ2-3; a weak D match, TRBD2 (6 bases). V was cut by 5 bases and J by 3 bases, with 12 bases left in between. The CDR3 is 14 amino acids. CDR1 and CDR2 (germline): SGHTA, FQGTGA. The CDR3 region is CASSPLGGTDTQYF. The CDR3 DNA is TGTGCCAGCAGCCCCCTGGGGGGTACAGATACGCAGTATTTT.

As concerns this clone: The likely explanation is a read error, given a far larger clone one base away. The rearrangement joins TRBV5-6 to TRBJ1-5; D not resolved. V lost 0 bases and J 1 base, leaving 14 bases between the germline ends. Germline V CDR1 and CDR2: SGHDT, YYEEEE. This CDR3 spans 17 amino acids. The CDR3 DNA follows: TGTGCCAGCAGCTTGGGCAGTGAGAGACCAAGCAATCAGCCCCAGCATTTT. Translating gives CASSLGSERPSNQPQHF.

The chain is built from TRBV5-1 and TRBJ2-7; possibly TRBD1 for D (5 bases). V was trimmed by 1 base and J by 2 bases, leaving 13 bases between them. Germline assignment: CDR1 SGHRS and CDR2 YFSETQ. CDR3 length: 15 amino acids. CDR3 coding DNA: TGCGCCAGCAGCTTGAGGGGCGATGAACCCTACGAGCAGTACTTC. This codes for CASSLRGDEPYEQYF.

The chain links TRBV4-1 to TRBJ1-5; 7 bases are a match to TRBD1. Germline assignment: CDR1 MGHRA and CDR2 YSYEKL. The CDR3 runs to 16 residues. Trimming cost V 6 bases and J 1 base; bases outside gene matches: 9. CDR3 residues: CASSPRGSESNQPQHF. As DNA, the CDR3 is TGCGCCAGCAGTCCCAGGGGGAGTGAGAGCAATCAGCCCCAGCATTTT.

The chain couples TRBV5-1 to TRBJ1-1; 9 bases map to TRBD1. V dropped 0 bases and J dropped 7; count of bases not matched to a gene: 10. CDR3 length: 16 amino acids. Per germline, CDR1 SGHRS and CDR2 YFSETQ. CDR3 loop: CASSLVQGATPYEAFF. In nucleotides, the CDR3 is TGCGCCAGCAGCTTGGTACAGGGGGCGACCCCTTATGAAGCTTTCTTT.

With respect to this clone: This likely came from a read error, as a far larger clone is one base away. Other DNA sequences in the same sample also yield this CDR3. The CDR3 DNA sequence: TGTGCCAGCAGCCCTACCGGGACAGTAAACACTGAAGCTTTCTTT. Its protein product is CASSPTGTVNTEAFF. The chain recombines TRBV9 with TRBJ1-1; TRBD1 matches at 7 bases. CDR1 is SGDLS, CDR2 YYNGEE, per germline. The CDR3 has 15 amino acids. Trimming cost V 4 bases and J 2 bases; bases outside gene matches: 8.

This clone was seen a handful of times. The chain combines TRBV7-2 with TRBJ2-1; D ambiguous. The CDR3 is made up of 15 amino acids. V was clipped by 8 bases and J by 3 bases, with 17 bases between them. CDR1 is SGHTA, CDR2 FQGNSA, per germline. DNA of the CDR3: TGTGCCAGCGCTTGGGATGACCGGAGCTACAATGAGCAGTTCTTC. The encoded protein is CASAWDDRSYNEQFF.

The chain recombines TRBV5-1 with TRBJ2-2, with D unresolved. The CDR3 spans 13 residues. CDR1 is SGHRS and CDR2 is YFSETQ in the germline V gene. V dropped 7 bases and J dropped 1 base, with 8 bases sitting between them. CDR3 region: CASGGGNTGELFF. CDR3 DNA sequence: TGCGCCAGCGGCGGTGGGAACACCGGGGAGCTGTTTTTT.

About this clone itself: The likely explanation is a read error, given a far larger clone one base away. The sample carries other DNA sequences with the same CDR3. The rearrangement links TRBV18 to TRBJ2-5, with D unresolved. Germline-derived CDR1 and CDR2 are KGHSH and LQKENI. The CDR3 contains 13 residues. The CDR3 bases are TGTGCTAGCTCACCATCTCCCCAAGAGACCCAGTACTTC. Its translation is CASSPSPQETQYF.

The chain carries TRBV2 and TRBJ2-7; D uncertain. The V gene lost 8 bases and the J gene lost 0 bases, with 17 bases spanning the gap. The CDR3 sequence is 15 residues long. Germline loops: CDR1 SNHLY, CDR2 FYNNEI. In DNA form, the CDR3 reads TGTGCCAGCGCAGAGACACGTCCCTTCTCCTACGAGCAGTACTTC. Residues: CASAETRPFSYEQYF.

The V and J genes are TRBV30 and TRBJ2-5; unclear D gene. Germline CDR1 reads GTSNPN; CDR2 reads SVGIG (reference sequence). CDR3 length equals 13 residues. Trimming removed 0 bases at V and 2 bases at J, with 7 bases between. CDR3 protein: CAWSVPPQETQYF. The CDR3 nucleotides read TGTGCCTGGAGTGTCCCCCCACAAGAGACCCAGTACTTC.